The source of this TCR beta chain is a study of T cell repertoires in cytomegalovirus infection. TCRdb analysed the reads with MiXCR anew, one entry per CDR3 protein. The sample contains 680,000 or so distinct CDR3 sequences, 35% of which appear only once. Details on this clonotype: The junction differs from germline at one of its ends, possibly a read error.

Germline-derived CDR1 and CDR2 are MDHEN and SYDVKM. This CDR3 region has 14 residues. J is TRBJ1-2 and V is TRBV28; D is unresolved. Sequenced material: PBMCs. The clonotype was recovered from a human donor in good health (CMV status not recorded). Some clones in this sample may be carry-over from other donors' samples. This chain's CDR3 is CASSLMRRQSGYNF. In DNA form, the CDR3 reads TGTGCCAGCAGTTTAATGAGGCGGCAGAGTGGCTACAACTTC.